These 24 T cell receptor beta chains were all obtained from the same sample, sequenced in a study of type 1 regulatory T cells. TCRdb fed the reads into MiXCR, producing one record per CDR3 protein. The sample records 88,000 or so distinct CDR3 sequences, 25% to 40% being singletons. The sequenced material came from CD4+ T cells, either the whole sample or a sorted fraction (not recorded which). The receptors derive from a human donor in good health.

The chain's CDR3 is CASSSLAGGTIYEQYF. DNA of the CDR3: TGTGCCAGCAGCTCCCTAGCGGGAGGGACGATCTACGAGCAGTACTTC. J is TRBJ2-7 and V is TRBV7-2; 12 nucleotides align to TRBD2. V gave up 4 bases and J gave up 3 bases; unmatched junction bases: 7. Germline-derived CDR1 and CDR2 are SGHTA and FQGNSA. This CDR3 is 16 amino acids long.

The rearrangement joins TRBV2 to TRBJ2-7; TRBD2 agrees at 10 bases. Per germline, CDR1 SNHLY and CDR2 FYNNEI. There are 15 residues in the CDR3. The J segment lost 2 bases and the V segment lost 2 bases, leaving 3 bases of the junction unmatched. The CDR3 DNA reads TGTGCCAGCAGTGAACGGCTAGCGGGAGCCTACGAGCAGTACTTC. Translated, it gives CASSERLAGAYEQYF.

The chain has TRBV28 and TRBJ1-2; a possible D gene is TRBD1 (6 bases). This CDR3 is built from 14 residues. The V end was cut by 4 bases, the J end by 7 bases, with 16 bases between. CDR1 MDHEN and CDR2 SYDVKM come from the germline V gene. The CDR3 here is CASSYPGGAGGYTF. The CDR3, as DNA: TGTGCCAGCAGTTACCCGGGGGGGGCTGGTGGCTACACCTTC.

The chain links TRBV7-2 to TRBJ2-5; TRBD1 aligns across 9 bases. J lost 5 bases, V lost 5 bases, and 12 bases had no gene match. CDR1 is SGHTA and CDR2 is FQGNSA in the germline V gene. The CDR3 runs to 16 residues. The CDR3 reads CASSQSTGTGRETQYF. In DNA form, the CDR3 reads TGTGCCAGCAGCCAATCCACCGGGACAGGGAGGGAGACCCAGTACTTC.

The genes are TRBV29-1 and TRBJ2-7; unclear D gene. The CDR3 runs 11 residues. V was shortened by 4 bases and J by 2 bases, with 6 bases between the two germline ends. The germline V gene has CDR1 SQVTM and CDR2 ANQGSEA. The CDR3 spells CSVARTYEQYF. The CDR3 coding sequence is TGCAGCGTTGCGAGGACCTACGAGCAGTACTTC.

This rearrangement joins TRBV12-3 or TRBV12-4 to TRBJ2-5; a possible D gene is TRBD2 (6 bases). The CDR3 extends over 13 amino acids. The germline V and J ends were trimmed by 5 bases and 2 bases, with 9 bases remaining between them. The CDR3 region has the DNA TGTGCCAGCAGTAGGGACTTACAAGAGACCCAGTACTTC. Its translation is CASSRDLQETQYF.

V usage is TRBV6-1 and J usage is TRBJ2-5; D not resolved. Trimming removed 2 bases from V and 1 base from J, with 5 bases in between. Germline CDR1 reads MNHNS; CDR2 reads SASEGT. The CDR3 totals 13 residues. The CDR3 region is CASSETTQETQYF. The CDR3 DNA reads TGTGCCAGCAGTGAAACAACCCAAGAGACCCAGTACTTC.

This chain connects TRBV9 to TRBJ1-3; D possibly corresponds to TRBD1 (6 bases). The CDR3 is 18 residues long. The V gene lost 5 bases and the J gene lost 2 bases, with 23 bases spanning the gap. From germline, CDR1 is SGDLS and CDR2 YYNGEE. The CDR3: CASSPTGHLSEPGNTIYF. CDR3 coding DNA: TGTGCCAGCAGTCCAACGGGACACCTTTCGGAACCTGGAAACACCATATATTTT.

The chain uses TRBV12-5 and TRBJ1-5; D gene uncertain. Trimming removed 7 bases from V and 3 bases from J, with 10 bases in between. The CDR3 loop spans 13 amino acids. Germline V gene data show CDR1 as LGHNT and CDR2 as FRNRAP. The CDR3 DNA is TGTGCTAGTGCCCCGCAGCCCAATCAGCCCCAGCATTTT. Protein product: CASAPQPNQPQHF.

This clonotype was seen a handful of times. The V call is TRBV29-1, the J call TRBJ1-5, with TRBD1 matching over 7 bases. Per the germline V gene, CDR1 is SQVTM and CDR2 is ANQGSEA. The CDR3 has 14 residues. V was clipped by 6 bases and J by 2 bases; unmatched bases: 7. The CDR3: CSVGDRVGNQPQHF. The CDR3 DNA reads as TGCAGCGTGGGAGACAGGGTTGGCAATCAGCCCCAGCATTTT. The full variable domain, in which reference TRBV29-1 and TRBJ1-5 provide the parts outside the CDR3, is SAVISQKPSRDICQRGTSLTIQCQVDSQVTMMFWYRQQPGQSLTLIATANQGSEATYESGFVIDKFPISRPNLTFSTLTVSNMSPEDSSIYLCSVGDRVGNQPQHFGDGTRLSIL.

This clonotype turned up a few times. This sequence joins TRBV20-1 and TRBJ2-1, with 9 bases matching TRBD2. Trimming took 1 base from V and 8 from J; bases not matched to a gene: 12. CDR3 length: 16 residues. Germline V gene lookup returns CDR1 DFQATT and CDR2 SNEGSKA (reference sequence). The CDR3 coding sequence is TGCAGTGCTAGAGGGTCAAGCGGGAGGTTTATGGATGAGCAGTTCTTC. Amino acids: CSARGSSGRFMDEQFF.

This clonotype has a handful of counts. The DNA for the CDR3 is TGTGCCAGCAGCCTACCGAGTCAGGAGACCGGGGAGCTGTTTTTT. Translated: CASSLPSQETGELFF. The chain employs TRBV7-8 and TRBJ2-2; D remains ambiguous. This CDR3 has 15 residues. Trimming left V 5 bases short and J 5 bases short, with 15 bases between. The germline V gene has CDR1 SGHVS and CDR2 FQNEAQ. Filled out from reference TRBV7-8 and TRBJ2-2, the complete variable domain reads GAGVSQSPRYKVAKRGQDVALRCDPISGHVSLFWYQQALGQGPEFLTYFQNEAQLDKSGLPSDRFFAERPEGSVSTLKIQRTQQEDSAVYLCASSLPSQETGELFFGEGSRLTVL.

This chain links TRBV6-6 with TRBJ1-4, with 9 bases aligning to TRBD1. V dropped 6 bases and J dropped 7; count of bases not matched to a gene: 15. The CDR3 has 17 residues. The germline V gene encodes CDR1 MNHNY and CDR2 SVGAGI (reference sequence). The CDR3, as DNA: TGTGCCAGCAGCCGCCCAGGGGGAGGACAGGGGATTGAAAAACTGTTTTTT. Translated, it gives CASSRPGGGQGIEKLFF.

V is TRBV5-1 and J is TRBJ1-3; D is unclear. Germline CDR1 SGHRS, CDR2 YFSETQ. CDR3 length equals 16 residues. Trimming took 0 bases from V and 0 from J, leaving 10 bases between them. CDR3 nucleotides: TGCGCCAGCAGCTTGGGGCGGCCGAGCTCTGGAAACACCATATATTTT. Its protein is CASSLGRPSSGNTIYF.

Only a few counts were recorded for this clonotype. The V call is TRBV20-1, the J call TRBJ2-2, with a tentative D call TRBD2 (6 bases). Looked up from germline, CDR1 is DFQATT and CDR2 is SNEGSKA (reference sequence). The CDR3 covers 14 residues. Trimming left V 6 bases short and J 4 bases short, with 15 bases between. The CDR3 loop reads CSAPSGQGTGELFF. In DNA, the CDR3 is TGCAGTGCCCCCAGCGGGCAGGGCACCGGGGAGCTGTTTTTT.

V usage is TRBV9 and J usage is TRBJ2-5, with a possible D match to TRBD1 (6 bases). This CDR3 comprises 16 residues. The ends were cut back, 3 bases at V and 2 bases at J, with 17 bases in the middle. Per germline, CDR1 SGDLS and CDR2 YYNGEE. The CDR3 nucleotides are TGTGCCAGCAGCGCGACGACAGGAGACCAACAAGAGACCCAGTACTTC. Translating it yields CASSATTGDQQETQYF.

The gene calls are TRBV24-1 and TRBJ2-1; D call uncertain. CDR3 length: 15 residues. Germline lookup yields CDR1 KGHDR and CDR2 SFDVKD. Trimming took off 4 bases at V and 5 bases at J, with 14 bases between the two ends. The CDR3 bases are TGTGCCACCAGTGACCCTCGTAACCCCAACAATGAGCAGTTCTTC. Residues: CATSDPRNPNNEQFF.

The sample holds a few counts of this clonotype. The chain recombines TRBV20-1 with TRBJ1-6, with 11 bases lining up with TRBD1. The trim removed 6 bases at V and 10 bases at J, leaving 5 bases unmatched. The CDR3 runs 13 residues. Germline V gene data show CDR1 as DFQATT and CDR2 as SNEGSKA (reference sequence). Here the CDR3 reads CSAGRTGGSPLHF. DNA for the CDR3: TGCAGTGCGGGTAGGACAGGGGGCTCACCCCTCCACTTT.

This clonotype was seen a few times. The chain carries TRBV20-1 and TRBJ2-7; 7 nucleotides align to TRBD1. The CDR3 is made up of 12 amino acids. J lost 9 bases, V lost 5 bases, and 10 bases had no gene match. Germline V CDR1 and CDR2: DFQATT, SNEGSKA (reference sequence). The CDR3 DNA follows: TGCAGTGCTTCCGGACAGGCCGGGGTGCAGTACTTC. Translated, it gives CSASGQAGVQYF.

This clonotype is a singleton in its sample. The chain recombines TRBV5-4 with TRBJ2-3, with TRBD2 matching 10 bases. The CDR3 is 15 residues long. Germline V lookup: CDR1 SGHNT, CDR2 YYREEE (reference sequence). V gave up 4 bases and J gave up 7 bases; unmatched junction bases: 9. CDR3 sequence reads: CASSQQASGSYTQYF. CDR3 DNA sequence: TGTGCCAGCAGCCAGCAGGCTAGCGGGAGTTATACGCAGTATTTT.

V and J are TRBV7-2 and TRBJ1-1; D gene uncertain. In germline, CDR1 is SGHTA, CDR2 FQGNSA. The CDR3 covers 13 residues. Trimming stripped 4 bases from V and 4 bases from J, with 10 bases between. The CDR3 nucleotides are TGTGCCAGCAGCTCAGAGGGTGGCACTGAAGCTTTCTTT. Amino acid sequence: CASSSEGGTEAFF.

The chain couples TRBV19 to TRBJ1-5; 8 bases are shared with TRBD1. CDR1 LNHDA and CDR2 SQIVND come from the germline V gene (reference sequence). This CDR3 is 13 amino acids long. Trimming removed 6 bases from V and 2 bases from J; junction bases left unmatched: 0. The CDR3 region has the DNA TGTGCCAGTAGGACAGGGGGCAATCAGCCCCAGCATTTT. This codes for CASRTGGNQPQHF. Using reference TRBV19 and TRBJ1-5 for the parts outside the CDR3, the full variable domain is DGGITQSPKYLFRKEGQNVTLSCEQNLNHDAMYWYRQDPGQGLRLIYYSQIVNDFQKGDIAEGYSVSREKKESFPLTVTSAQKNPTAFYLCASRTGGNQPQHFGDGTRLSIL.

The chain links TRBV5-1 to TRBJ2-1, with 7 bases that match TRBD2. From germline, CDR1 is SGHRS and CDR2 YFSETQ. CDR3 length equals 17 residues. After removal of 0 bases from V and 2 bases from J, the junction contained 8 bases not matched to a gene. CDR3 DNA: TGCGCCAGCAGCTTGGCCGTCGGGCGGGAGCCCTACAATGAGCAGTTCTTC. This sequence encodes CASSLAVGREPYNEQFF. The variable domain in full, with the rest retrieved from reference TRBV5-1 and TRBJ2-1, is KAGVTQTPRYLIKTRGQQVTLSCSPISGHRSVSWYQQTPGQGLQFLFEYFSETQRNKGNFPGRFSGRQFSNSRSEMNVSTLELGDSALYLCASSLAVGREPYNEQFFGPGTRLTVL.

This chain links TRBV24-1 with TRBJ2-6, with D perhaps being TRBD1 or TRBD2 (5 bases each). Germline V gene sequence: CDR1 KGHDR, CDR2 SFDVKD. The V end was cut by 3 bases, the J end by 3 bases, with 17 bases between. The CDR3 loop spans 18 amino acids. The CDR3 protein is CATSDNTISGRGANVLTF. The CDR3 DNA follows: TGTGCCACCAGTGATAACACGATATCGGGGCGTGGGGCCAACGTCCTGACTTTC.